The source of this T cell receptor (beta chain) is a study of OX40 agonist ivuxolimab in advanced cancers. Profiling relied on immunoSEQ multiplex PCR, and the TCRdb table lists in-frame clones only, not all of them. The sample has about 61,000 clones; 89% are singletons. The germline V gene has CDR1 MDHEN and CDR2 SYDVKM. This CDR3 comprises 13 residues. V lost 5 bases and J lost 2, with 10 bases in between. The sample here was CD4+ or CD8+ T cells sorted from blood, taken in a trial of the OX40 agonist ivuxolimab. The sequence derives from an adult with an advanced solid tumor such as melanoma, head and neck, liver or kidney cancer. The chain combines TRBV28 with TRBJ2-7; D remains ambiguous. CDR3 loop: CASSTDRAYEQYF. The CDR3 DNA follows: TGTGCCAGCAGTACGGACCGAGCCTACGAGCAGTACTTC.